Listed below are T cell receptor beta chains from one sample, sequenced in a study of blood T cell repertoires in COVID-19. Sequenced by immunoSEQ multiplex PCR; TCRdb stores in-frame clones only, minus some. This table has roughly 320,000 clones, just under 90% appearing once. What was sequenced was peripheral blood. These receptor sequences come from a woman in her twenties or thirties with COVID-19, enrolled during active disease. The CDR3 runs from the conserved cysteine through the conserved F or W. The order of the fields is clone size, D gene, CDR3 length, J gene, V gene, CDR3 protein, CDR3 DNA. A D gene is named only where the DNA matches it firmly. Clone size appears in some rows only: once, few, many, or a class for an expanded clone.

.,TRBD2,16,TRBJ2-2,TRBV19,CASRRSSGGNTGELFF,TGTGCCAGTAGGAGATCTAGCGGGGGGAACACCGGGGAGCTGTTTTTT
few,TRBD1,14,TRBJ1-5,TRBV6-5,CASSFGQGRQPQHF,TGTGCCAGCAGTTTCGGACAGGGTCGACAGCCCCAGCATTTT
.,TRBD1,13,TRBJ2-7,TRBV7-8,CASSLNRGYEQYF,TGTGCCAGCAGCTTAAACAGGGGCTACGAGCAGTACTTC
.,.,14,TRBJ1-2,TRBV3-1/TRBV3-2,CASSQRQRYYGYTF,TGTGCCAGCAGCCAAAGGCAGAGGTATTATGGCTACACCTTC
.,.,15,TRBJ1-2,TRBV3-1/TRBV3-2,CASSQDRGGFYGYTF,TGTGCCAGCAGCCAAGATCGTGGCGGTTTCTATGGCTACACCTTC
.,.,12,TRBJ2-1,TRBV30,CAWSTQPRGQFF,TGTGCCTGGTCTACCCAACCACGGGGGCAGTTCTTC
.,.,12,TRBJ2-1,TRBV7-2,CASGNGGVEQFF,TGTGCCAGCGGCAATGGAGGGGTTGAGCAGTTCTTC
.,TRBD1,14,TRBJ1-2,TRBV2,CASRTGQANYGYTF,TGTGCCAGCAGGACGGGACAGGCTAACTATGGCTACACCTTC
.,.,14,TRBJ1-2,TRBV10-3,CAISGTGANYGYTF,TGTGCCATCAGTGGAACAGGAGCTAACTATGGCTACACCTTC
.,.,15,TRBJ1-6,TRBV11-2,CASSLVPGGAAPLHF,TGTGCCAGCAGCTTAGTACCGGGAGGTGCGGCACCCCTCCACTTT
.,.,17,TRBJ1-2,TRBV2,CASSESIWSAVNYGYTF,TGTGCCAGCAGTGAATCGATCTGGTCGGCGGTTAACTATGGCTACACCTTC
.,.,16,TRBJ2-1,TRBV7-9,CASSTKPTGTSNEQFF,TGTGCCAGCAGCACCAAGCCCACAGGGACCAGCAATGAGCAGTTCTTC
.,.,16,TRBJ1-1,TRBV5-1,CASSSQPDRSASEAFF,TGCGCCAGCAGCTCCCAACCCGACAGGTCGGCGAGTGAAGCTTTCTTT
.,TRBD1,18,TRBJ1-2,TRBV15,CATSRGARGPSFYYGYTF,TGTGCCACCAGCAGAGGTGCCAGGGGGCCTAGTTTTTACTATGGCTACACCTTC
.,.,14,TRBJ1-1,TRBV5-5,CASSLAPGVSEAFF,TGTGCCAGCAGCTTGGCTCCGGGTGTTAGTGAAGCTTTCTTT
.,TRBD2,15,TRBJ2-1,TRBV9,CASSVGTSGGDEQFF,TGTGCCAGCAGCGTAGGGACTAGCGGGGGGGACGAGCAGTTCTTC
.,.,13,TRBJ2-2,TRBV12-5,CASGPQNTGELFF,TGTGCTAGTGGGCCACAGAACACCGGGGAGCTGTTTTTT
.,.,12,TRBJ1-1,TRBV7-9,CASSPSGTGTFF,TGTGCCAGCAGCCCTAGTGGGACTGGAACTTTCTTT
.,.,12,TRBJ2-5,TRBV19,CASSIRGETQYF,TGTGCCAGTAGCATACGGGGAGAGACCCAGTACTTC
.,.,15,TRBJ2-7,TRBV11-3,CASSFSYGQFDEQYF,TGTGCCAGCAGCTTTTCATACGGACAGTTTGACGAGCAGTACTTC
.,TRBD2,15,TRBJ2-5,TRBV4-2,CASSQDTSGQETQYF,TGTGCCAGCAGCCAAGACACTAGCGGGCAAGAGACCCAGTACTTC
.,.,14,TRBJ2-5,TRBV7-9,CASSLAGSQETQYF,TGTGCCAGCAGCTTAGCTGGCAGCCAAGAGACCCAGTACTTC
.,.,17,TRBJ2-5,TRBV3-1/TRBV3-2,CASSLKIGIGTQETQYF,TGTGCCAGCAGCCTCAAGATAGGTATAGGGACACAAGAGACCCAGTACTTC
.,TRBD2,16,TRBJ2-5,TRBV11-3,CASSPGLAGGRGTQYF,TGTGCCAGCAGCCCCGGACTAGCGGGGGGCCGAGGTACCCAGTACTTC
.,TRBD1,15,TRBJ2-5,TRBV4-2,CASSSGQGEQETQYF,TGTGCCAGCAGCTCCGGACAGGGGGAGCAAGAGACCCAGTACTTC
.,TRBD1,16,TRBJ1-2,TRBV5-4,CASSRPGTGGAGGYTF,TGTGCCAGCAGCCGTCCCGGGACAGGGGGCGCGGGGGGCTACACCTTC
.,.,15,TRBJ2-7,TRBV19,CASSAGTGSSYEQYF,TGTGCCAGTAGTGCCGGGACTGGGAGCTCCTACGAGCAGTACTTC
.,.,17,TRBJ2-7,TRBV4-1,CASSQGGGRNLSYEQYF,TGCGCCAGCAGCCAAGGCGGAGGGAGGAACCTCTCCTACGAGCAGTACTTC
few,TRBD1,15,TRBJ1-2,TRBV6-1,CASSEARDRGYGYTF,TGTGCCAGCAGTGAAGCGAGGGACAGGGGCTATGGCTACACCTTC
.,TRBD1,15,TRBJ1-1,TRBV19,CASSSQGAFDTEAFF,TGTGCCAGTAGTAGTCAGGGGGCTTTTGACACTGAAGCTTTCTTT
.,.,13,TRBJ1-1,TRBV7-9,CAGGDLGNTEAFF,TGTGCCGGGGGGGACCTTGGGAACACTGAAGCTTTCTTT